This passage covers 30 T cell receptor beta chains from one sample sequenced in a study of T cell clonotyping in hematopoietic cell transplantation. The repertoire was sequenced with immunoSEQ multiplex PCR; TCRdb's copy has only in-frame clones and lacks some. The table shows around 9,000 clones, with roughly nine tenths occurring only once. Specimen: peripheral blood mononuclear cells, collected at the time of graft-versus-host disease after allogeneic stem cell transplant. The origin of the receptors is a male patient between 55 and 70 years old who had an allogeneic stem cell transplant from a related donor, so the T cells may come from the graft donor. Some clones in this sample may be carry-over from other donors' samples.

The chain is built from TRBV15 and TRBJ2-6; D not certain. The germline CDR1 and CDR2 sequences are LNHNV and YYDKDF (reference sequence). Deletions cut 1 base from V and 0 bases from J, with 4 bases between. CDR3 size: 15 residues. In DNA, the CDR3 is TGTGCCACCAGCAGAGGGGCCTCTGGGGCCAACGTCCTGACTTTC. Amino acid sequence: CATSRGASGANVLTF.

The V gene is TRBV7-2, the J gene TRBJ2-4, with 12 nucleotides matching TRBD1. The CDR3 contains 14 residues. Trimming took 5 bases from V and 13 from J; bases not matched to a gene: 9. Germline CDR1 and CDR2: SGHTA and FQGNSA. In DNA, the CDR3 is TGTGCCAGCAGCCCTAGCGGGACAGGGGGCAGGCAGTACTTC. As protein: CASSPSGTGGRQYF. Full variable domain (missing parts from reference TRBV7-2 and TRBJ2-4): GAGVSQSPSNKVTEKGKDVELRCDPISGHTALYWYRQSLGQGLEFLIYFQGNSAPDKSGLPSDRFSAERTGGSVSTLTIQRTQQEDSAVYLCASSPSGTGGRQYFGAGTRLSVL.

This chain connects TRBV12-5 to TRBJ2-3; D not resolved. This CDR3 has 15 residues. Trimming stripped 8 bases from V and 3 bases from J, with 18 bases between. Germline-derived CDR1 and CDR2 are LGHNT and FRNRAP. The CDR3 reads CASPPPTGSTDTQYF. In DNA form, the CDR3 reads TGTGCTAGTCCGCCCCCGACTGGCTCTACAGATACGCAGTATTTT.

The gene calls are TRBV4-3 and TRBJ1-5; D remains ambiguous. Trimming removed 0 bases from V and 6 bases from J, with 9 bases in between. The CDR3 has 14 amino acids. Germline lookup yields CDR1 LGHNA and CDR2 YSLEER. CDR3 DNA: TGCGCCAGCAGCCAAGAGTCGGCGGGTCAGCCCCAGCATTTT. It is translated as CASSQESAGQPQHF.

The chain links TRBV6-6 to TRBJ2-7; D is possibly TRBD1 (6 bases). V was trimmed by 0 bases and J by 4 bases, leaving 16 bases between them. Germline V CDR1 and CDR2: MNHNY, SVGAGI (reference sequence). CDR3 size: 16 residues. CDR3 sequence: CASSYSLGTSLYEQYF. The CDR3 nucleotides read TGTGCCAGCAGTTACTCTCTCGGGACATCCCTTTACGAGCAGTACTTC.

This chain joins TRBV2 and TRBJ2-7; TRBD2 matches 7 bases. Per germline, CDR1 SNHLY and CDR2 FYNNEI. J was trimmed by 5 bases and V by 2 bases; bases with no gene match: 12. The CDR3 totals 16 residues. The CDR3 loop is CASSETRGGRLHEQYF. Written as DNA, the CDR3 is TGTGCCAGCAGTGAAACCCGGGGAGGGAGACTCCACGAGCAGTACTTC. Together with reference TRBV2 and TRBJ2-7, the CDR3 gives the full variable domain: EPEVTQTPSHQVTQMGQEVILRCVPISNHLYFYWYRQILGQKVEFLVSFYNNEISEKSEIFDDQFSVERPDGSNFTLKIRSTKLEDSAMYFCASSETRGGRLHEQYFGPGTRLTVT.

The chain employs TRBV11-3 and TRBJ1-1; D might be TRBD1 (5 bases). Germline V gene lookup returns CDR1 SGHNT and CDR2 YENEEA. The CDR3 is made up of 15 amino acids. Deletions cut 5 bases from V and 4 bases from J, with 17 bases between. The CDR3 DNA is TGTGCCAGCAGCCCGCTATGGGGCAGGGTCACTGAAGCTTTCTTT. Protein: CASSPLWGRVTEAFF.

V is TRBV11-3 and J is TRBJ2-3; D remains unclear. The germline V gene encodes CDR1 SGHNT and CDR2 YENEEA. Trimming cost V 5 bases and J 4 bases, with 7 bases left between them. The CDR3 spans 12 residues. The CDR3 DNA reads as TGTGCCAGCAGCCCCCGAGCAGATACGCAGTATTTT. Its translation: CASSPRADTQYF.

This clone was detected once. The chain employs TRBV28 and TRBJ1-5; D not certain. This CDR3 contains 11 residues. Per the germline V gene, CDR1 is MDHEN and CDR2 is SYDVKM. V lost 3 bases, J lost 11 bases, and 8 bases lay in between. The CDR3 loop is CASSLSPTQHF. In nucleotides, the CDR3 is TGTGCCAGCAGTTTGTCGCCGACCCAGCATTTT.

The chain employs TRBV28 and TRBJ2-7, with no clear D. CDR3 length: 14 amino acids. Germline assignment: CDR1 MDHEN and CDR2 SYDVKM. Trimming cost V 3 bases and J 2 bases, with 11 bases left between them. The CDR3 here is CASSFRVRTYEQYF. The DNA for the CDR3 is TGTGCCAGCAGTTTTAGGGTCCGTACCTACGAGCAGTACTTC.

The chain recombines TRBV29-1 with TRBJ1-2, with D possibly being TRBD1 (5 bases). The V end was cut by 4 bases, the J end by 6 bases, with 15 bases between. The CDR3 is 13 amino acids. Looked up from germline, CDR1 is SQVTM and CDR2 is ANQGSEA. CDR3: CSVVLGQENGYTF. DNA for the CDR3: TGCAGCGTTGTCCTTGGACAAGAGAATGGCTACACCTTC.

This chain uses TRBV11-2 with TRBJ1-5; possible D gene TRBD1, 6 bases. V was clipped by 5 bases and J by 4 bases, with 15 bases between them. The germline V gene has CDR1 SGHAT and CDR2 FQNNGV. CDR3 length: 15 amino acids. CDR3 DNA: TGTGCCAGCAGCGTAACGGGGCAGGGGAATCAGCCCCAGCATTTT. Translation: CASSVTGQGNQPQHF. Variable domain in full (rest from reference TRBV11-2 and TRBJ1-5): EAGVAQSPRYKIIEKRQSVAFWCNPISGHATLYWYQQILGQGPKLLIQFQNNGVVDDSQLPKDRFSAERLKGVDSTLKIQPAKLEDSAVYLCASSVTGQGNQPQHFGDGTRLSIL.

CDR3 sequence reads: CASRSNSNYGYTF. DNA of the CDR3: TGTGCCAGCAGAAGCAACAGTAACTATGGCTACACCTTC. The chain joins TRBV28 to TRBJ1-2, with unresolved D. The germline CDR1 and CDR2 sequences are MDHEN and SYDVKM. The length of the CDR3 is 13 residues. Trimming shortened V by 6 bases and J by 1 base, and 9 bases separated the two germline ends.

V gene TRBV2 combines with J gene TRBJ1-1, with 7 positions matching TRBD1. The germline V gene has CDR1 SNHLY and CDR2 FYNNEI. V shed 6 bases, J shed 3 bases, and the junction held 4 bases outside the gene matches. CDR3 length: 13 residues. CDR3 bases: TGTGCCAGCAGGTACGACAGGGACACTGAAGCTTTCTTT. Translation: CASRYDRDTEAFF.

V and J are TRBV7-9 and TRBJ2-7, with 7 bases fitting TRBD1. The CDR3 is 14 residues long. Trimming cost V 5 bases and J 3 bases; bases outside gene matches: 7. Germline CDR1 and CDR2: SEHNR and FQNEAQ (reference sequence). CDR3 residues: CASSPRDRFYEQYF. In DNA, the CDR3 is TGTGCCAGCAGCCCCCGGGACAGATTCTACGAGCAGTACTTC. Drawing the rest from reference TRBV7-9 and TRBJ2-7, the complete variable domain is DTGVSQNPRHKITKRGQNVTFRCDPISEHNRLYWYRQTLGQGPEFLTYFQNEAQLEKSRLLSDRFSAERPKGSFSTLEIQRTEQGDSAMYLCASSPRDRFYEQYFGPGTRLTVT.

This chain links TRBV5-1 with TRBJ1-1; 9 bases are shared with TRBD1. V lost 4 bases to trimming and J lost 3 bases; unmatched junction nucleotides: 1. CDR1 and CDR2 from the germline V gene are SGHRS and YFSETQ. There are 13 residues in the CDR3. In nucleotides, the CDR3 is TGCGCCAGCAGCAGGACAGGGGACACTGAAGCTTTCTTT. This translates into CASSRTGDTEAFF.

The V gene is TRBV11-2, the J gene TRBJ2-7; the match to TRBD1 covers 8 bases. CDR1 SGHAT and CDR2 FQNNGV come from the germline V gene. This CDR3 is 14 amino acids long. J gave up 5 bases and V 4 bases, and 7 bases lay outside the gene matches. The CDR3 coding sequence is TGTGCCAGCAGCTCACTGGACAGGGCCCACGAGCAGTACTTC. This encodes CASSSLDRAHEQYF.

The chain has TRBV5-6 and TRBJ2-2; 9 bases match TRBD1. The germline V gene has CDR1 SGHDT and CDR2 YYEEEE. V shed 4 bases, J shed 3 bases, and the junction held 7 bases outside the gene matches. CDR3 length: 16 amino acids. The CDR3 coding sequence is TGTGCCAGCAGCGGATCCCGGGACAGGGACACCGGGGAGCTGTTTTTT. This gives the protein CASSGSRDRDTGELFF. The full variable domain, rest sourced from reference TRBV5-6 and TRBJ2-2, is DAGVTQSPTHLIKTRGQQVTLRCSPKSGHDTVSWYQQALGQGPQFIFQYYEEEERQRGNFPDRFSGHQFPNYSSELNVNALLLGDSALYLCASSGSRDRDTGELFFGEGSRLTVL.

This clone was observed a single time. This CDR3 is CASGVQAGPYEQYF. DNA for the CDR3: TGCGCCAGCGGTGTGCAAGCGGGGCCCTACGAGCAGTACTTC. The gene calls are TRBV5-1 and TRBJ2-7, with 7 bases matching TRBD2. CDR3 length equals 14 residues. Germline V gene data show CDR1 as SGHRS and CDR2 as YFSETQ. V trimming: 7 bases; J trimming: 2 bases; junction bases outside the gene matches: 9. The entire variable domain, with the rest obtained from reference TRBV5-1 and TRBJ2-7, is as follows: KAGVTQTPRYLIKTRGQQVTLSCSPISGHRSVSWYQQTPGQGLQFLFEYFSETQRNKGNFPGRFSGRQFSNSRSEMNVSTLELGDSALYLCASGVQAGPYEQYFGPGTRLTVT.

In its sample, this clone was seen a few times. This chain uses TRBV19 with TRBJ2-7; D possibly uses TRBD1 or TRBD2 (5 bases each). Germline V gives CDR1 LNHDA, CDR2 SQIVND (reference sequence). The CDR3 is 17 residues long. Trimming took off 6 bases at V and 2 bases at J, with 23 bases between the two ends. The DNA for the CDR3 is TGTGCCAGTAGCCCACCGAGACGGGGCGTTGTTGCCTACGAGCAGTACTTC. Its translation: CASSPPRRGVVAYEQYF. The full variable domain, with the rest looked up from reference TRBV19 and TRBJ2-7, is DGGITQSPKYLFRKEGQNVTLSCEQNLNHDAMYWYRQDPGQGLRLIYYSQIVNDFQKGDIAEGYSVSREKKESFPLTVTSAQKNPTAFYLCASSPPRRGVVAYEQYFGPGTRLTVT.

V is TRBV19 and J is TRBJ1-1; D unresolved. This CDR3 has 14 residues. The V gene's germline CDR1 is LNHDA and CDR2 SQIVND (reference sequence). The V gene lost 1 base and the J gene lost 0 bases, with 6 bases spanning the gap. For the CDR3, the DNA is TGTGCCAGTAGTATAGGGGCCCTGAACACTGAAGCTTTCTTT. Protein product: CASSIGALNTEAFF. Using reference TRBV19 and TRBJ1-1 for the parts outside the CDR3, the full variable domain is DGGITQSPKYLFRKEGQNVTLSCEQNLNHDAMYWYRQDPGQGLRLIYYSQIVNDFQKGDIAEGYSVSREKKESFPLTVTSAQKNPTAFYLCASSIGALNTEAFFGQGTRLTVV.

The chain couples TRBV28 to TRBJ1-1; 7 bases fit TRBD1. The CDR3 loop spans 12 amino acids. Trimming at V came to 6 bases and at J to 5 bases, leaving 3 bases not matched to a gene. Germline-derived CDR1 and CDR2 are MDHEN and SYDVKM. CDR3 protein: CASRTGVTEAFF. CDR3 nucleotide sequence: TGTGCCAGCAGAACAGGGGTTACTGAAGCTTTCTTT.

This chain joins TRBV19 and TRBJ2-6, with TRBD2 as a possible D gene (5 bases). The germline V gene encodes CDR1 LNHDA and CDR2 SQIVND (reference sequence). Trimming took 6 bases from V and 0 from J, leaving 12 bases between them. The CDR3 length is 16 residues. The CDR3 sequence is CASSSWRVSGANVLTF. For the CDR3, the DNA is TGTGCCAGTAGCTCATGGCGGGTCTCTGGGGCCAACGTCCTGACTTTC.

The CDR3 protein is CASSLLRGGYEQYF. CDR3 sequence (DNA): TGTGCCAGCAGCCTACTTCGAGGGGGCTACGAGCAGTACTTC. The V gene is TRBV13, the J gene TRBJ2-7, with D perhaps TRBD1 (6 bases). Deletions cut 5 bases from V and 3 bases from J, with 14 bases between. The CDR3 has 14 residues. Germline V gives CDR1 PRHDT, CDR2 FYEKMQ (reference sequence).

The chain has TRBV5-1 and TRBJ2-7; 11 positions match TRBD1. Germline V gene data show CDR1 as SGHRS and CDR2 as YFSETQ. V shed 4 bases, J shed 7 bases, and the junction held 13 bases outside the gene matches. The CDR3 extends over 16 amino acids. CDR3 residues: CASSPWPGQGEGEQYF. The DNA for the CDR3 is TGCGCCAGCAGCCCGTGGCCGGGACAGGGGGAAGGTGAGCAGTACTTC.

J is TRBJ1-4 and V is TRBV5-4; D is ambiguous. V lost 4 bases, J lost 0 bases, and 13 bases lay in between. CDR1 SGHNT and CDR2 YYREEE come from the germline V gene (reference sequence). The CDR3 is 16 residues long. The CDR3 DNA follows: TGTGCCAGCAGCCCGTCGGTAACAGCAACTAATGAAAAACTGTTTTTT. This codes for CASSPSVTATNEKLFF.

The CDR3 loop reads CASSQGSMGTEAFF. CDR3 sequence (DNA): TGCGCCAGCAGCCAAGGATCCATGGGAACTGAAGCTTTCTTT. V and J are TRBV4-1 and TRBJ1-1; unclear D gene. CDR1 and CDR2 from the germline V gene are MGHRA and YSYEKL. Trimming removed 1 base at V and 5 bases at J, with 11 bases between. This CDR3 has 14 residues.

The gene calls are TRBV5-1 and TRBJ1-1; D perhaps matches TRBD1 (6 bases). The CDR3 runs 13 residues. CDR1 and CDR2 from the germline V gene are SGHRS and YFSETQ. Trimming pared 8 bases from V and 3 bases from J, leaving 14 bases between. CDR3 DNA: TGCGCCAGAGTCCCGGGACAACACACTGAAGCTTTCTTT. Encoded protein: CARVPGQHTEAFF.

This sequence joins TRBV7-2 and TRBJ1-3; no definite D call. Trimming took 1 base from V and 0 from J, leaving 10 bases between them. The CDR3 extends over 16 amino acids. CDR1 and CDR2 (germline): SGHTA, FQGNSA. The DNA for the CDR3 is TGTGCCAGCAGCTTAGTCGTGACCTTCTCTGGAAACACCATATATTTT. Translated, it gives CASSLVVTFSGNTIYF. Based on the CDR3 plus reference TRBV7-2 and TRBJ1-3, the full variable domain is GAGVSQSPSNKVTEKGKDVELRCDPISGHTALYWYRQSLGQGLEFLIYFQGNSAPDKSGLPSDRFSAERTGGSVSTLTIQRTQQEDSAVYLCASSLVVTFSGNTIYFGEGSWLTVV.

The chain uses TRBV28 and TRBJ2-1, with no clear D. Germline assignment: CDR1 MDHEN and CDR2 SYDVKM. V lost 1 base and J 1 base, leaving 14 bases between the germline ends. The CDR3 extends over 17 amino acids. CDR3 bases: TGTGCCAGCAGTTTATCGCCTCCGACGTTTTCCTACAATGAGCAGTTCTTC. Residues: CASSLSPPTFSYNEQFF.